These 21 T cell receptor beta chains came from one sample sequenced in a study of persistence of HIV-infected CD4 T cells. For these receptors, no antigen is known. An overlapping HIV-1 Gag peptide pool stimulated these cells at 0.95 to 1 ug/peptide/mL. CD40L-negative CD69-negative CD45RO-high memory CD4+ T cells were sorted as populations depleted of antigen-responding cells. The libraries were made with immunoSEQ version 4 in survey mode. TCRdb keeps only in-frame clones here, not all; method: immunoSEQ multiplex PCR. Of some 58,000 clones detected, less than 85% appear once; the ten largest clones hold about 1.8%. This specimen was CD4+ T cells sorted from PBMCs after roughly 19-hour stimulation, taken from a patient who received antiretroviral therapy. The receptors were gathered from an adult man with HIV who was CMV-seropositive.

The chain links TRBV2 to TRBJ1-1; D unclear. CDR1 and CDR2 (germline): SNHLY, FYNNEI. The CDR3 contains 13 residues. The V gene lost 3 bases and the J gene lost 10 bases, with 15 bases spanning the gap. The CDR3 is CASSEAGLGRAFF. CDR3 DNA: TGTGCCAGCAGTGAGGCAGGCCTGGGGAGAGCTTTCTTT.

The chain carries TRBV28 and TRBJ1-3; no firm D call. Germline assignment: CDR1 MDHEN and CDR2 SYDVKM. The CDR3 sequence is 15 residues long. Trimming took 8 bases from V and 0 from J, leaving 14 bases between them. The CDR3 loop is CASLPGQISGNTIYF. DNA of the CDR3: TGTGCCAGCCTTCCCGGCCAGATCTCTGGAAACACCATATATTTT. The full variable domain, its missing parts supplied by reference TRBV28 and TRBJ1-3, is DVKVTQSSRYLVKRTGEKVFLECVQDMDHENMFWYRQDPGLGLRLIYFSYDVKMKEKGDIPEGYSVSREKKERFSLILESASTNQTSMYLCASLPGQISGNTIYFGEGSWLTVV.

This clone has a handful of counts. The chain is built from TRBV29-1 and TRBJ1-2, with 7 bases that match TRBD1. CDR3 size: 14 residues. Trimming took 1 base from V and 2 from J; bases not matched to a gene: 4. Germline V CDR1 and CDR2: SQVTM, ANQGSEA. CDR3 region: CSVEGQGGNYGYTF. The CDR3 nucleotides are TGCAGCGTTGAAGGACAGGGTGGGAACTATGGCTACACCTTC.

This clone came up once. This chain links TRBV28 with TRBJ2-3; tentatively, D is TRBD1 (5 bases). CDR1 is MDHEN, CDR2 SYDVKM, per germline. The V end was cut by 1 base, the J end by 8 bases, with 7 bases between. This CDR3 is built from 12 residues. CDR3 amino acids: CASSLYQGTQYF. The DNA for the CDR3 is TGTGCCAGCAGTTTATATCAGGGTACGCAGTATTTT. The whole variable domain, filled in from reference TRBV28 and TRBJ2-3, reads DVKVTQSSRYLVKRTGEKVFLECVQDMDHENMFWYRQDPGLGLRLIYFSYDVKMKEKGDIPEGYSVSREKKERFSLILESASTNQTSMYLCASSLYQGTQYFGPGTRLTVL.

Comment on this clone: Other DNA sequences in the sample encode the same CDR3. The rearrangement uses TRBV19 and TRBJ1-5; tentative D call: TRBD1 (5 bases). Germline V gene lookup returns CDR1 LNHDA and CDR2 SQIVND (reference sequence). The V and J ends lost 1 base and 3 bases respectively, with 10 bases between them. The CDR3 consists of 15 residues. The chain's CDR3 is CASSIVAGVNQPQHF. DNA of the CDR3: TGTGCCAGTAGTATAGTGGCGGGGGTCAATCAGCCCCAGCATTTT.

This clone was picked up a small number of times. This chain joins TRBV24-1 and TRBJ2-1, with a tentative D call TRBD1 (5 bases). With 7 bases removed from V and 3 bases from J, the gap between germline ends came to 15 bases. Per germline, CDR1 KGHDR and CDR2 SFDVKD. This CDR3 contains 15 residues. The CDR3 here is CATSSQGSNYNEQFF. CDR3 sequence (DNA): TGTGCCACCAGCTCTCAGGGATCTAACTACAATGAGCAGTTCTTC.

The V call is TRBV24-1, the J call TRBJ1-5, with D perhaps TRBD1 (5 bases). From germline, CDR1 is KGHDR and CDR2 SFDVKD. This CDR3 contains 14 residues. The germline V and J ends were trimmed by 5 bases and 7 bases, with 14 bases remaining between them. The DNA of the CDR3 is TGTGCCACCAGTGTCAGGGAGGTCGGGCAGCCCCAGCATTTT. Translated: CATSVREVGQPQHF.

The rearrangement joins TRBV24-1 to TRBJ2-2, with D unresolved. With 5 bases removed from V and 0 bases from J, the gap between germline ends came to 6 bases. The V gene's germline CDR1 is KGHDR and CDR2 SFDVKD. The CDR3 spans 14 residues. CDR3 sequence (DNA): TGTGCCACCAGTGGACCCCCGAACACCGGGGAGCTGTTTTTT. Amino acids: CATSGPPNTGELFF.

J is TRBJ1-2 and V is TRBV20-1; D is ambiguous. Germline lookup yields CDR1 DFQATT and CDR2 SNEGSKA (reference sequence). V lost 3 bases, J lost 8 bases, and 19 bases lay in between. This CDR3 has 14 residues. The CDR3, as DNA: TGCAGTGCTAGTTTGAGTGGGAGGGAGGGAGGCTACACCTTC. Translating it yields CSASLSGREGGYTF.

CDR3 sequence: CSARDETPQHF. CDR3 coding DNA: TGCAGTGCTAGAGATGAAACGCCCCAGCATTTT. The V and J genes are TRBV20-1 and TRBJ1-5; D call uncertain. CDR1 is DFQATT, CDR2 SNEGSKA, per germline (reference sequence). Trimming shortened V by 0 bases and J by 9 bases, and 6 bases separated the two germline ends. This CDR3 comprises 11 residues.

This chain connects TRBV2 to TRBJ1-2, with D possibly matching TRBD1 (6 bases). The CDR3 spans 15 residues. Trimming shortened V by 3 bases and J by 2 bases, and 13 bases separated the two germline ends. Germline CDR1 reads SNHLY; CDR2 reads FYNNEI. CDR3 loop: CASSDGTGQNYGYTF. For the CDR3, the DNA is TGTGCCAGCAGTGATGGTACAGGGCAGAACTATGGCTACACCTTC.

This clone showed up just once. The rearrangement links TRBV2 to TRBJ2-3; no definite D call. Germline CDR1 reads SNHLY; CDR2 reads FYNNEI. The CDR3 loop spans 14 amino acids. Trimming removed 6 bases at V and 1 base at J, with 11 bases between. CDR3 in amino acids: CASSYSVRTDTQYF. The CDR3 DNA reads TGTGCCAGCAGCTACAGCGTTCGCACAGATACGCAGTATTTT.

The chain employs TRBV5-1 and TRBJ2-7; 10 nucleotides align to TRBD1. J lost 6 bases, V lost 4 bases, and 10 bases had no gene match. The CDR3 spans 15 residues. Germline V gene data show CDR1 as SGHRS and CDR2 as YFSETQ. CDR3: CASSLTGDRGIEQYF. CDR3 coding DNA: TGCGCCAGCAGCCTGACGGGGGACAGGGGCATCGAGCAGTACTTC. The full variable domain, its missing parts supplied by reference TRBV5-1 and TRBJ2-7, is KAGVTQTPRYLIKTRGQQVTLSCSPISGHRSVSWYQQTPGQGLQFLFEYFSETQRNKGNFPGRFSGRQFSNSRSEMNVSTLELGDSALYLCASSLTGDRGIEQYFGPGTRLTVT.

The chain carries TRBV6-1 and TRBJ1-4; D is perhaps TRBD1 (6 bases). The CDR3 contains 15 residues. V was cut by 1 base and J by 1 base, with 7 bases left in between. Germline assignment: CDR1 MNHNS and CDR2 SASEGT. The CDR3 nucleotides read TGTGCCAGCAGTGAAGTAGGGGGAACTAATGAAAAACTGTTTTTT. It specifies CASSEVGGTNEKLFF.

The CDR3 loop reads CASQRGQNQPQHF. Written as DNA, the CDR3 is TGTGCCAGTCAAAGGGGGCAAAATCAGCCCCAGCATTTT. V is TRBV6-5 and J is TRBJ1-5; 7 nucleotides agree with TRBD1. From germline, CDR1 is MNHEY and CDR2 SVGAGI. This CDR3 comprises 13 residues. V was clipped by 9 bases and J by 4 bases; unmatched bases: 6.

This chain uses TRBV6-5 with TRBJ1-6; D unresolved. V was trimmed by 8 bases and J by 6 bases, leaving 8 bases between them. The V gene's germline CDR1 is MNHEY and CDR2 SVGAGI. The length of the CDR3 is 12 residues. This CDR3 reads CASSSSNSPLHF. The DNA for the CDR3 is TGTGCCAGCTCGTCTTCTAATTCACCCCTCCACTTT.

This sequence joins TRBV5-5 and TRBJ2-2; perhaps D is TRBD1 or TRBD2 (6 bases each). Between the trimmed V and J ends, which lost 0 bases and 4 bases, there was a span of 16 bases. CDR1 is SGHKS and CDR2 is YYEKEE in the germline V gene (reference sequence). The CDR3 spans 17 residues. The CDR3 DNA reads TGTGCCAGCAGCTTGGGGAAGGGGGGCTGGGTCACCGGGGAGCTGTTTTTT. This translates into CASSLGKGGWVTGELFF.

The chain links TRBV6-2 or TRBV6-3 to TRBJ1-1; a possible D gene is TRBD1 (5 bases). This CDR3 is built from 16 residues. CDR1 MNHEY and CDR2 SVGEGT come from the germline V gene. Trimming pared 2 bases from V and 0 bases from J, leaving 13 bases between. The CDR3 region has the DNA TGTGCCAGCAGTTACGGGTTGCGGGGCATGAACACTGAAGCTTTCTTT. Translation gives CASSYGLRGMNTEAFF.

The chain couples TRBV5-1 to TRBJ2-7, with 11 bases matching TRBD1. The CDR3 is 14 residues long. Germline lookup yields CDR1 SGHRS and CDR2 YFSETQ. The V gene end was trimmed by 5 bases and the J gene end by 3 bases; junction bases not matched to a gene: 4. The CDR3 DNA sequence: TGCGCCAGCAGAGCCGGGACAGGGGGCTACGAGCAGTACTTC. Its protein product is CASRAGTGGYEQYF.

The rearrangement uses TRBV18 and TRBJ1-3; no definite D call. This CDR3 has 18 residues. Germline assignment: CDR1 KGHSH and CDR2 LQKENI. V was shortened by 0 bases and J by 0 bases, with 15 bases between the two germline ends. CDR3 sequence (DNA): TGTGCCAGCTCACCACCGCTAAGCGCAGGCAACTCTGGAAACACCATATATTTT. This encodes CASSPPLSAGNSGNTIYF.

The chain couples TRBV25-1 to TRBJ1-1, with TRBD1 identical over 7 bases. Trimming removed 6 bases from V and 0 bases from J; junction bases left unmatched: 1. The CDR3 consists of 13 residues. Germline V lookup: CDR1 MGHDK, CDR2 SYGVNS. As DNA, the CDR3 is TGTGCCAGCAGGGACAGGATGAACACTGAAGCTTTCTTT. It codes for CASRDRMNTEAFF.